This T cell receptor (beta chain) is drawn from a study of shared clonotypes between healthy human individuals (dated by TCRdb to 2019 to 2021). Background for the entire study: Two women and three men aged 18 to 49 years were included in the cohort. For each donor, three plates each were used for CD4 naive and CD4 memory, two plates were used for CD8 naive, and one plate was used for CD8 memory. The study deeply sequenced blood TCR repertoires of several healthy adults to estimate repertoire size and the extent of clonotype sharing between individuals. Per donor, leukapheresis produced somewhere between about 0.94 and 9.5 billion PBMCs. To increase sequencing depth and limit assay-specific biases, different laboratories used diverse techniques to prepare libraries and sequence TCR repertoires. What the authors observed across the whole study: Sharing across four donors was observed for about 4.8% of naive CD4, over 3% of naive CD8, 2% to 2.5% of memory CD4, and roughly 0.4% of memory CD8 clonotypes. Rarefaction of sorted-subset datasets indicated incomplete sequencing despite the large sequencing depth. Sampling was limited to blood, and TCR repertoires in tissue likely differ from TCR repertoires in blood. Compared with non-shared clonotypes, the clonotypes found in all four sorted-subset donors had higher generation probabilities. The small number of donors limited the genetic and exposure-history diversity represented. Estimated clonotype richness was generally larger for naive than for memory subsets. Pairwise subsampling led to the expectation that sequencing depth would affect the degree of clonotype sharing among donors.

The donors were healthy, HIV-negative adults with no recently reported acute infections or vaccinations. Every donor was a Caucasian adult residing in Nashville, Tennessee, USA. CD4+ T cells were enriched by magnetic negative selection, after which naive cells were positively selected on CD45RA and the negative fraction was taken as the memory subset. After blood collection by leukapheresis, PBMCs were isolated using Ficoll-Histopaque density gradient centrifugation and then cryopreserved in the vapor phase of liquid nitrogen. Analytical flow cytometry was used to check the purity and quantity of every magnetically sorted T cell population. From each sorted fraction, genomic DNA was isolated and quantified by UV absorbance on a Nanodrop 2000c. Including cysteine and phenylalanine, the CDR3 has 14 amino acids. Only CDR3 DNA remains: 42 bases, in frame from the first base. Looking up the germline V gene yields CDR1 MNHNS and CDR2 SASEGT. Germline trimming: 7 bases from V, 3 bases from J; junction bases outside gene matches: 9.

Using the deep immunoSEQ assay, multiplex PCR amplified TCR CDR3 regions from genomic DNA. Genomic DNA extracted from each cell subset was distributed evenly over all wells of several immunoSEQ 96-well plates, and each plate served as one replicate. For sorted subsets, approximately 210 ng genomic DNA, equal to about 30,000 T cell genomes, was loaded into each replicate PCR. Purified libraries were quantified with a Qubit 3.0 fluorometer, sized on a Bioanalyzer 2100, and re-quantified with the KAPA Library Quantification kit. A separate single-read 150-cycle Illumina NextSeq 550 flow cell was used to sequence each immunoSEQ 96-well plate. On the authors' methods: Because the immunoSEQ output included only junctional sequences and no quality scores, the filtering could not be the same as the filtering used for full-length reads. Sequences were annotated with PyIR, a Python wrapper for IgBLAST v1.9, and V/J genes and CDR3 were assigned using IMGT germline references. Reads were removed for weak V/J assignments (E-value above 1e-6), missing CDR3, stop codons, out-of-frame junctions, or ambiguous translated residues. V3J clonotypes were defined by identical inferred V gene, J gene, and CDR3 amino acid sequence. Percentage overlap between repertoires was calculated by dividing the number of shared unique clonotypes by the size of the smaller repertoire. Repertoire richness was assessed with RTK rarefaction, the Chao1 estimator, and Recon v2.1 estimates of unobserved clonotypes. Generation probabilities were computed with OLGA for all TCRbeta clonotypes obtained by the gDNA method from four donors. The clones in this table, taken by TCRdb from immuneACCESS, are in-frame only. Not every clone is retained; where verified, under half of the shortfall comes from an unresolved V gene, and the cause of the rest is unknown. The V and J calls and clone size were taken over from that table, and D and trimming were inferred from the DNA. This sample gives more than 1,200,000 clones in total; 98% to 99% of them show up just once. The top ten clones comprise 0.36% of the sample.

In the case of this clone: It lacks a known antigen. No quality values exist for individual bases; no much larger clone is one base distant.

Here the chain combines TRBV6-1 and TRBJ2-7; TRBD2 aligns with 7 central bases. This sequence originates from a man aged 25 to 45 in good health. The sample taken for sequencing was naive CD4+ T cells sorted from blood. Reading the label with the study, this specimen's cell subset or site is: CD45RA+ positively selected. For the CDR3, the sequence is CASTREGQYYEQYF. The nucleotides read TGTGCCAGCACCAGGGAGGGCCAGTACTACGAGCAGTACTTC.